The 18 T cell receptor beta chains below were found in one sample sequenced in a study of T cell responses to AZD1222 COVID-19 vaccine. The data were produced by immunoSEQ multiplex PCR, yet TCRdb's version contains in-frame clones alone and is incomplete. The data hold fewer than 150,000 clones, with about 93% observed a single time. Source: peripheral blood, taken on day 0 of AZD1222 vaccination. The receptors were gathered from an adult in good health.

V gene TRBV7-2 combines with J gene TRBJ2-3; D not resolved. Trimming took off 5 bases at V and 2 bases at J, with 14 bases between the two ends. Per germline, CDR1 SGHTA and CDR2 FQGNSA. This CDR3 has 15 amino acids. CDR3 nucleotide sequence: TGTGCCAGCAGCCAACTGACGGCCTACACAGATACGCAGTATTTT. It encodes CASSQLTAYTDTQYF.

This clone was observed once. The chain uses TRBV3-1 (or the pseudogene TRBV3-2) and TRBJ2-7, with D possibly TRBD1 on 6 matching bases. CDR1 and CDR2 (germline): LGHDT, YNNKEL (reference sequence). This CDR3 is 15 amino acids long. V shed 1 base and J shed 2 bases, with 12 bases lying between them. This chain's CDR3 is CASSQGWDTPYEQYF. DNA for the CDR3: TGTGCCAGCAGCCAAGGATGGGACACCCCCTACGAGCAGTACTTC.

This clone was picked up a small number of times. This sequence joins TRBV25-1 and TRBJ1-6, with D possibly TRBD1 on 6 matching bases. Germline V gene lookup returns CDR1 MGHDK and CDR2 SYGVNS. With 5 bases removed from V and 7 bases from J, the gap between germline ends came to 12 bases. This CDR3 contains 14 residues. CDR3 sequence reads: CASSRTARNSPLHF. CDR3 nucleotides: TGTGCCAGCAGTCGGACAGCGAGGAATTCACCCCTCCACTTT.

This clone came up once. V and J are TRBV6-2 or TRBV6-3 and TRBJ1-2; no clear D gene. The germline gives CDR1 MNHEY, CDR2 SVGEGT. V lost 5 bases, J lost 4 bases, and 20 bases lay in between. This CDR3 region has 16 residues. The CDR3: CASSLTSEYTPYGYTF. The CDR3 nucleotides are TGTGCCAGCAGTCTTACCTCAGAGTACACCCCCTATGGCTACACCTTC.

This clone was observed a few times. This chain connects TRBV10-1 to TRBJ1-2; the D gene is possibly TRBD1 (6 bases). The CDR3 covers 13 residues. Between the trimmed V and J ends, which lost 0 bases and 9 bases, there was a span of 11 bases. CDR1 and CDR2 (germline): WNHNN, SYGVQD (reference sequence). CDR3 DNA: TGCGCCAGCAGTGAGTCGGCCAGGGGCTGCTACACCTTC. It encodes CASSESARGCYTF.

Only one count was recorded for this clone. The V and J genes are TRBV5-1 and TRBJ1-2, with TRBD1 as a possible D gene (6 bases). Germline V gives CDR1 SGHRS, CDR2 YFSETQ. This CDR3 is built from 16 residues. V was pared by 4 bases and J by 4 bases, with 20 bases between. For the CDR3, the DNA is TGCGCCAGCAGCCCCGGGACACAAGGGGTACCCTATGGCTACACCTTC. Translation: CASSPGTQGVPYGYTF. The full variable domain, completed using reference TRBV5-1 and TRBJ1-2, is KAGVTQTPRYLIKTRGQQVTLSCSPISGHRSVSWYQQTPGQGLQFLFEYFSETQRNKGNFPGRFSGRQFSNSRSEMNVSTLELGDSALYLCASSPGTQGVPYGYTFGSGTRLTVV.

The CDR3 sequence: CASSEPSGGYNEQFF. The CDR3, as DNA: TGCGCCAGCAGTGAACCTAGCGGGGGGTACAATGAGCAGTTCTTC. The V and J genes are TRBV10-2 and TRBJ2-1; 11 bases match TRBD2. Losses at the gene ends were 3 bases for V and 4 bases for J; bases not matched to a gene: 2. The CDR3 sequence is 15 residues long. Germline V gene lookup returns CDR1 WSHSY and CDR2 SAAADI.

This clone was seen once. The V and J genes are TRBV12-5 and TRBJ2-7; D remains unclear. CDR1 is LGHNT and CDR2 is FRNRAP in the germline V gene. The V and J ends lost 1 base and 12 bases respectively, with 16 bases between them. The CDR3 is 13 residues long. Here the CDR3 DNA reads TGTGCTAGTGGTTTGGACCCTTCCACAGCTCTGTACTTC. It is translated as CASGLDPSTALYF.

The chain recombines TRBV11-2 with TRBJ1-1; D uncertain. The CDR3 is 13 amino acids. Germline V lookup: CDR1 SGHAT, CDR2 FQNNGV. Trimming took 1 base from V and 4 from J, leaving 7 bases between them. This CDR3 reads CASSLVSGTEAFF. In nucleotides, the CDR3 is TGTGCCAGCAGCTTAGTCAGTGGCACTGAAGCTTTCTTT.

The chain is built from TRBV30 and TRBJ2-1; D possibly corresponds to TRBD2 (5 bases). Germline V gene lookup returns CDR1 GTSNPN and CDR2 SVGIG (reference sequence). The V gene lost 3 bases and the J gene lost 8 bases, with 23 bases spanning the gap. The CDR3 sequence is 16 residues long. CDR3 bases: TGTGCCTGGAGCCCCTTTGAGGGAAGAAGAAGGTATGAGCAGTTCTTC. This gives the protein CAWSPFEGRRRYEQFF. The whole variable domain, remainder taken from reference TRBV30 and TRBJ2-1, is SQTIHQWPATLVQPVGSPLSLECTVEGTSNPNLYWYRQAAGRGLQLLFYSVGIGQISSEVPQNLSASRPQDRQFILSSKKLLLSDSGFYLCAWSPFEGRRRYEQFFGPGTRLTVL.

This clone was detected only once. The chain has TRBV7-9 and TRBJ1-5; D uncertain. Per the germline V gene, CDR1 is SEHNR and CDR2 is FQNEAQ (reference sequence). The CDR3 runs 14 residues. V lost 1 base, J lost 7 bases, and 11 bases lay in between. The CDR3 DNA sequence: TGTGCCAGCAGCTTAGGGGGTTCATACCAGCCCCAGCATTTT. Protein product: CASSLGGSYQPQHF.

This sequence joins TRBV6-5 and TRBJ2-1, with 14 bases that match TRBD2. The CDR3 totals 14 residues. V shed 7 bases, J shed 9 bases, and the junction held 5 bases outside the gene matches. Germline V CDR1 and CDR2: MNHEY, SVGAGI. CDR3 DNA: TGTGCCAGCAAGACTAGCGGGAGGGCCGGTGAGCAGTTCTTC. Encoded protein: CASKTSGRAGEQFF.

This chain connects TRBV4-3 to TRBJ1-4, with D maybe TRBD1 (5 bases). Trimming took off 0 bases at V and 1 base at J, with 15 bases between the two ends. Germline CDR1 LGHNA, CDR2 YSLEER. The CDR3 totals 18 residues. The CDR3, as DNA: TGCGCCAGCAGCCAAGATAGGGTCGGGGGGGGAACTAATGAAAAACTGTTTTTT. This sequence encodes CASSQDRVGGGTNEKLFF.

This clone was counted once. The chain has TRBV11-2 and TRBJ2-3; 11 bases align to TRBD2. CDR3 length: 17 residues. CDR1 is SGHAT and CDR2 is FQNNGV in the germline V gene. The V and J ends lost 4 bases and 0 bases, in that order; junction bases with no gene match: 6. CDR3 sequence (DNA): TGTGCCAGCAGCTGGATAAGGACTAGCGGGAGCACAGATACGCAGTATTTT. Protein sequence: CASSWIRTSGSTDTQYF.

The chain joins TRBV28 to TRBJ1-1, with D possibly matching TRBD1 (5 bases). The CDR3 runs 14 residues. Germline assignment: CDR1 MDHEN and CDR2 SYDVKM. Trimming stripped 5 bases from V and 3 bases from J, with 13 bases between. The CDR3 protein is CASSVTDIDTEAFF. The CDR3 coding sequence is TGTGCCAGCAGTGTGACAGATATAGACACTGAAGCTTTCTTT.

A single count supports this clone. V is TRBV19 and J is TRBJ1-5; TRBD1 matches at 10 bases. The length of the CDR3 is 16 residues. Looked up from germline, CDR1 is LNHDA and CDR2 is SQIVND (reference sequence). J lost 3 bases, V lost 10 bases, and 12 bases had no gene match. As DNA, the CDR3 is TGTGCCACCACTTACCGGGACAGGGGTCTCAATCAGCCCCAGCATTTT. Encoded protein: CATTYRDRGLNQPQHF.

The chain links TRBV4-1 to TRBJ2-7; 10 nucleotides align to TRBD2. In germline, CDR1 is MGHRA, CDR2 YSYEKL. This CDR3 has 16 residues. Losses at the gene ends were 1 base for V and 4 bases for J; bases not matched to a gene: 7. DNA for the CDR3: TGCGCCAGCAGCCAAGTGCATCCAGCGGGAGGGTACGAGCAGTACTTC. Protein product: CASSQVHPAGGYEQYF.

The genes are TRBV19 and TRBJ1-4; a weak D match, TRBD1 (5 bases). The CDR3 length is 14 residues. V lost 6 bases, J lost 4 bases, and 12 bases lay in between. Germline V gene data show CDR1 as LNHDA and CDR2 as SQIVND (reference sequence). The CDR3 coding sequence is TGTGCCAGTAGGCCAGGGATTAATAATGAAAAACTGTTTTTT. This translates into CASRPGINNEKLFF.